These 4 T cell receptor beta chains came from one sample sequenced in a study of shared clonotypes between healthy human individuals. Some clones are missing from TCRdb's copy, which holds only in-frame ones; the method was immunoSEQ multiplex PCR. This repertoire shows about 2.3 million clones, 93% found once; its top ten account for about 0.39%. The sample comprised naive CD4+ T cells from PBMCs. The subset: CD45RA+ positively selected. All receptors derive from a man aged 18 to 29 in good health. Some clones in this sample may be carry-over from other donors' samples.

This chain connects TRBV7-2 to TRBJ1-2, with D tentatively TRBD1 (5 bases). The CDR3 has 15 amino acids. Germline V lookup: CDR1 SGHTA, CDR2 FQGNSA. V lost 1 base and J lost 3, with 12 bases in between. The CDR3 DNA follows: TGTGCCAGCAGCTTAGAGGGACTGCCTTACTATGGCTACACCTTC. It is translated as CASSLEGLPYYGYTF. Full variable domain (missing parts from reference TRBV7-2 and TRBJ1-2): GAGVSQSPSNKVTEKGKDVELRCDPISGHTALYWYRQSLGQGLEFLIYFQGNSAPDKSGLPSDRFSAERTGGSVSTLTIQRTQQEDSAVYLCASSLEGLPYYGYTFGSGTRLTVV.

The chain uses TRBV19 and TRBJ2-2; 7 nucleotides agree with TRBD2. The CDR3 runs 16 residues. Losses at the gene ends were 2 bases for V and 0 bases for J; bases not matched to a gene: 3. The V gene's germline CDR1 is LNHDA and CDR2 SQIVND (reference sequence). The DNA for the CDR3 is TGTGCCAGTAGTATATTGCTAGCGGCGAACACCGGGGAGCTGTTTTTT. It yields the protein CASSILLAANTGELFF.

V gene TRBV27 combines with J gene TRBJ1-1, with TRBD1 identical over 7 bases. Losses at the gene ends were 5 bases for V and 0 bases for J; bases not matched to a gene: 6. This CDR3 region has 15 residues. Germline lookup yields CDR1 MNHEY and CDR2 SMNVEV (reference sequence). The CDR3 loop reads CASSPGTVMNTEAFF. The DNA for the CDR3 is TGTGCCAGCAGTCCGGGGACAGTCATGAACACTGAAGCTTTCTTT.

The V gene is TRBV21-1, the J gene TRBJ2-3; the table's TRBD2 call for D was not verified on the DNA. TRBV21-1 is annotated as a pseudogene. The CDR3 spans 17 residues. The CDR3 spells CASSVRTSGGSTDTQYF. The DNA for the CDR3 is TGTGCCAGCAGCGTACGGACTAGCGGGGGATCCACAGATACGCAGTATTTT.